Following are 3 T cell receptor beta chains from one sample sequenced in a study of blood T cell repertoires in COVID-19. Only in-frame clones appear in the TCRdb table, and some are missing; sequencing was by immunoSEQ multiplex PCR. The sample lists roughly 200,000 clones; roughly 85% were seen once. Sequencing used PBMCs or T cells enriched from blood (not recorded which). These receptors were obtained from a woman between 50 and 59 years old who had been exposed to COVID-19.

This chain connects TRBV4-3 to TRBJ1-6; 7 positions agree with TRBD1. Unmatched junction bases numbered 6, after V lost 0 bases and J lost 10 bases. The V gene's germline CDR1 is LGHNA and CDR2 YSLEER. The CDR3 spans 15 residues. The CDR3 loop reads CASSQERQGGSPLHF. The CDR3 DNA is TGCGCCAGCAGCCAAGAACGACAGGGTGGGTCACCCCTCCACTTT.

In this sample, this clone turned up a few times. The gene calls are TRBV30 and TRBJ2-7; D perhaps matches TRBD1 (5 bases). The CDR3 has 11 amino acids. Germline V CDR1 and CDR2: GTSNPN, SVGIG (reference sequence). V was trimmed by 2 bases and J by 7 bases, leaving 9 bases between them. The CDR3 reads CAWSISGEQYF. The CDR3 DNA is TGTGCCTGGAGTATATCAGGGGAGCAGTACTTC.

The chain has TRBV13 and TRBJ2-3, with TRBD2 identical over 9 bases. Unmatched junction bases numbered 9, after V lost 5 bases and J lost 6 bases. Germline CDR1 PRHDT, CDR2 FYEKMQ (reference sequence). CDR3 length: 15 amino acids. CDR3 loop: CASSTKRGVMDTQYF. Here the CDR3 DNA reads TGTGCCAGCAGCACCAAGCGGGGGGTGATGGATACGCAGTATTTT.